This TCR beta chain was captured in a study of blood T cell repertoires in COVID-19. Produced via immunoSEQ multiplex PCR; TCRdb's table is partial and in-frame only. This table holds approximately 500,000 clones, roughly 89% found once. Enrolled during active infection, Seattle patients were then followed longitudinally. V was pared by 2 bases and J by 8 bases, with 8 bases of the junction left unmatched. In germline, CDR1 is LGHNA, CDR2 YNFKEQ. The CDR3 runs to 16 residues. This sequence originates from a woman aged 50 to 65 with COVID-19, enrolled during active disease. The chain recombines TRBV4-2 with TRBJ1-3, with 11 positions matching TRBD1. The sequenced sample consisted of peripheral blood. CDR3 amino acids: CASSQRGTGGVDTIYF. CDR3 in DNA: TGTGCCAGCAGCCAAAGAGGGACAGGGGGTGTCGACACCATATATTTT.